This TCR beta chain stems from a study of blood T cell repertoires in COVID-19. Study-wide context: Material from acute and convalescent COVID-19 was sourced from the United States, Italy and Spain. From T cells, B-cell-depleted T cells, or PBMCs came the material, which was cDNA or gDNA.

CDR1 and CDR2 from the germline V gene are SGHRS and YFSETQ. Trimming removed 4 bases from V and 8 bases from J, with 10 bases in between. The CDR3 runs 12 residues. In the authors' workflow: The authors estimated nucleated cell counts from reference gene primer amplification. Method: immunoSEQ multiplex PCR; TCRdb's copy keeps in-frame clones and lacks some. V, J and clone size were drawn from that table, and D and trimming were deduced from the DNA. The data hold approximately 76,000 clones, with around 88% observed a single time. The receptor was isolated from a man aged 25 to 40 with acute or convalescent COVID-19. The material sequenced was peripheral blood. The V gene is TRBV5-1, the J gene TRBJ2-1; possibly TRBD1 for D (6 bases). CDR3 sequence (DNA): TGCGCCAGCAGCATACAGGGCGATGAGCAGTTCTTC. It codes for CASSIQGDEQFF. The whole variable domain, remainder taken from reference TRBV5-1 and TRBJ2-1, is KAGVTQTPRYLIKTRGQQVTLSCSPISGHRSVSWYQQTPGQGLQFLFEYFSETQRNKGNFPGRFSGRQFSNSRSEMNVSTLELGDSALYLCASSIQGDEQFFGPGTRLTVL.